Presented here are 15 T cell receptor beta chains from one specimen sequenced in a study of read filtering for tumor transcriptome and immune sequencing. From 300 to 400 ng of RNA, a library with molecular barcoded alpha/delta and beta/gamma adaptors was made. TCRdb reprocessed the reads via MiXCR and lists one record per CDR3 protein. The sample carries tens of thousands of distinct CDR3 sequences, 13% to 15% recorded once. Sample: a population of CD138-negative cells sorted from bone marrow. Source of these receptors: a donor aged 40 or older with multiple myeloma.

On this clonotype itself: At one of its ends the junction is not consistent with the germline gene, which may arise from a read error. This chain links TRBV5-1 with TRBJ1-5, with 9 bases matching TRBD1. Germline V lookup: CDR1 SGHRS, CDR2 YFSETQ. The CDR3 has 17 amino acids. The CDR3 nucleotides are TGCGCCAGCAGCGCCGGGACAGGGTCTATGAGCAATCAGACCCAGCGTTTT. This gives the protein CASSAGTGSMSNQTQRF.

This clonotype was counted at least ten times. This chain joins TRBV19 and TRBJ1-1; TRBD1 aligns across 9 bases. CDR3 length: 16 amino acids. Germline lookup yields CDR1 LNHDA and CDR2 SQIVND (reference sequence). The ends lost 5 bases at V and 7 bases at J; junction bases unmatched: 14. This CDR3 reads CASSLGQGALRGEAFF. CDR3 coding DNA: TGTGCCAGTAGTTTGGGACAGGGAGCCTTACGGGGTGAAGCTTTCTTT.

This clonotype was seen at least ten times. The chain carries TRBV20-1 and TRBJ2-3; perhaps TRBD2 as D (6 bases). Trimming left V 6 bases short and J 4 bases short, with 20 bases between. There are 15 residues in the CDR3. The germline CDR1 and CDR2 sequences are DFQATT and SNEGSKA (reference sequence). CDR3 sequence (DNA): TGCAGTGCGTTCTCAGGGAGGCTAGAAGCAGATACGCAGTATTTT. Translating gives CSAFSGRLEADTQYF.

In this sample, this clonotype turned up many times. V usage is TRBV11-2 and J usage is TRBJ1-2; TRBD1 agrees at 7 bases. CDR1 and CDR2 from the germline V gene are SGHAT and FQNNGV. CDR3 length: 15 amino acids. J lost 4 bases, V lost 2 bases, and 7 bases had no gene match. The CDR3 here is CASSLRDRGPYGYTF. CDR3 DNA: TGTGCCAGCAGCTTAAGGGACAGAGGACCCTATGGCTACACCTTC.

This clonotype was detected ten times or more. This chain joins TRBV15 and TRBJ1-4, with TRBD1 as a possible D gene (6 bases). The germline V gene encodes CDR1 LNHNV and CDR2 YYDKDF (reference sequence). The CDR3 runs 17 residues. Trimming shortened V by 0 bases and J by 6 bases, and 17 bases separated the two germline ends. CDR3 sequence (DNA): TGTGCCACCAGCAGAGAACCGACAGGCTCTATAGATGAAAAACTGTTTTTT. This codes for CATSREPTGSIDEKLFF.

This clonotype was seen ten or more times. CDR3 amino acids: CASRTAGAKNIQYF. CDR3 coding DNA: TGTGCCAGCAGGACCGCGGGGGCCAAAAACATTCAGTACTTC. This chain links TRBV11-2 with TRBJ2-4; tentative D call: TRBD2 (6 bases). V was trimmed by 6 bases and J by 1 base, leaving 10 bases between them. The CDR3 contains 14 residues. CDR1 and CDR2 (germline): SGHAT, FQNNGV.

In the case of this clonotype: This could be a read error, since a much larger clone is one nucleotide away. Here the CDR3 reads CSVEGPTLRLGYNEQFF. The CDR3 nucleotides are TGCAGCGTTGAAGGTCCCACCCTTAGGTTGGGCTACAATGAGCAGTTCTTC. V is TRBV29-1 and J is TRBJ2-1; D gene ambiguous. Germline-derived CDR1 and CDR2 are SQVTM and ANQGSEA. The length of the CDR3 is 17 residues. V gave up 1 base and J gave up 3 bases, with 19 bases separating them.

The table lists this clonotype with many counts. The rearrangement uses TRBV5-6 and TRBJ2-1; 8 positions match TRBD1. This CDR3 has 12 amino acids. Germline loops: CDR1 SGHDT, CDR2 YYEEEE. J lost 7 bases, V lost 4 bases, and 1 base had no gene match. The CDR3 reads CASSRDRNEQFF. The CDR3 DNA reads TGTGCCAGCAGCCGGGACAGGAATGAGCAGTTCTTC.

This clonotype was seen ten or more times. The chain combines TRBV29-1 with TRBJ1-2; a possible D gene is TRBD1 (6 bases). There are 12 residues in the CDR3. V lost 4 bases, J lost 6 bases, and 12 bases lay in between. Germline lookup yields CDR1 SQVTM and CDR2 ANQGSEA. CDR3 nucleotides: TGCAGCGTTGTGGAGGGGGAAAATGGCTACACCTTC. Protein: CSVVEGENGYTF.

At least ten counts were recorded for this clonotype. V is TRBV11-2 and J is TRBJ1-1, with a weak D call TRBD1 (6 bases). Germline V gene sequence: CDR1 SGHAT, CDR2 FQNNGV. V was shortened by 1 base and J by 11 bases, with 14 bases between the two germline ends. This CDR3 is built from 13 residues. The CDR3 region has the DNA TGTGCCAGCAGCTTAGTATGGGGGCTTGTGGCTTTCTTT. Protein sequence: CASSLVWGLVAFF.

J is TRBJ2-1 and V is TRBV20-1; 10 positions agree with TRBD2. Trimming removed 1 base from V and 4 bases from J; junction bases left unmatched: 10. Germline-derived CDR1 and CDR2 are DFQATT and SNEGSKA (reference sequence). CDR3 length: 17 amino acids. This CDR3 reads CSARVSRLAGVYNEQFF. The CDR3 DNA sequence: TGCAGTGCTAGAGTCTCACGGCTAGCGGGGGTTTACAATGAGCAGTTCTTC.

This clonotype was seen ten or more times. This chain connects TRBV11-1 to TRBJ1-6; D perhaps matches TRBD1 (6 bases). V was trimmed by 5 bases and J by 7 bases, leaving 15 bases between them. From germline, CDR1 is SGHAT and CDR2 FQDESV (reference sequence). This CDR3 is 15 amino acids long. Here the CDR3 reads CASSLQGSENSPLHF. Written as DNA, the CDR3 is TGTGCCAGCAGCCTACAGGGTAGTGAGAATTCACCCCTCCACTTT.

This clonotype was observed at least ten times. In nucleotides, the CDR3 is TGTGCCAGCAGCCCTTCCGGGCAGGGGGCGAACACTGAAGCTTTCTTT. It encodes CASSPSGQGANTEAFF. This rearrangement joins TRBV12-3 or TRBV12-4 to TRBJ1-1; 8 bases match TRBD1. After removal of 6 bases from V and 1 base from J, the junction contained 10 bases not matched to a gene. This CDR3 is 16 amino acids long.

This clonotype was observed at least ten times. V usage is TRBV18 and J usage is TRBJ2-7; D is unresolved. Germline assignment: CDR1 KGHSH and CDR2 LQKENI. The CDR3 sequence is 13 residues long. V was pared by 3 bases and J by 0 bases, with 6 bases between. As DNA, the CDR3 is TGTGCCAGCTCACCGCCGAGCTCCTACGAGCAGTACTTC. It codes for CASSPPSSYEQYF.

This clonotype has ten or more counts. This chain connects TRBV9 to TRBJ2-3, with D hard to call. The CDR3 runs to 11 residues. The ends were cut back, 3 bases at V and 5 bases at J, with 4 bases in the middle. Germline V CDR1 and CDR2: SGDLS, YYNGEE. DNA of the CDR3: TGTGCCAGCAGCGCACTAGATACGCAGTATTTT. Translating gives CASSALDTQYF.